Below, 27 T cell receptor beta chains from the same sample are listed, as sequenced in a study of T cells in Graves' hyperthyroidism and ophthalmopathy. TCR beta CDR3 region amplification was performed from RNA transcripts. HTBI primers were employed in a first-round RT-PCR of the TCR CDR3. TCRdb re-analysed the multiplex PCR reads in MiXCR, keeping a single row per CDR3 protein. Here the sample spans a few hundred thousand distinct CDR3 sequences, 15% to 20% being singletons. Material for sequencing was blood. These receptors came from a woman between 18 and 29 years old with Graves' hyperthyroidism.

This clonotype came up many times. The gene calls are TRBV20-1 and TRBJ1-5, with unresolved D. CDR3 size: 13 residues. V dropped 1 base and J dropped 3 bases, with 7 bases sitting between them. Germline-derived CDR1 and CDR2 are DFQATT and SNEGSKA (reference sequence). The CDR3 coding sequence is TGCAGTGCTAGAGCTGGAGTCAATCAGCCCCAGCATTTT. This gives the protein CSARAGVNQPQHF.

At least ten counts were recorded for this clonotype. V usage is TRBV7-8 and J usage is TRBJ1-1, with 8 nucleotides matching TRBD1. Losses at the gene ends were 5 bases for V and 1 base for J; bases not matched to a gene: 6. This CDR3 is 15 amino acids long. CDR1 is SGHVS, CDR2 FQNEAQ, per germline. The DNA for the CDR3 is TGTGCCAGCAGCCAGGGACAGGCGGAGAACACTGAAGCTTTCTTT. As protein: CASSQGQAENTEAFF.

This clonotype was counted many times. V usage is TRBV2 and J usage is TRBJ2-7, with TRBD1 matching 7 bases. Per germline, CDR1 SNHLY and CDR2 FYNNEI. The V segment lost 5 bases and the J segment 2 bases; nucleotides outside the gene matches: 6. CDR3 size: 14 residues. The CDR3 spells CASSLGQETYEQYF. The CDR3 DNA follows: TGTGCCAGCAGTCTCGGACAGGAAACCTACGAGCAGTACTTC.

V is TRBV12-3 or TRBV12-4 and J is TRBJ2-4, with 9 bases aligning to TRBD2. CDR3 length equals 13 residues. J gave up 12 bases and V 10 bases, and 13 bases lay outside the gene matches. Written as DNA, the CDR3 is TGTGCCAACACTGAGCGGGGGGAAATCAATCAGTACTTC. Translating it yields CANTERGEINQYF.

Ten or more counts support this clonotype. The chain couples TRBV7-9 to TRBJ1-1; D is uncertain. Germline CDR1 is SEHNR and CDR2 is FQNEAQ (reference sequence). Trimming removed 8 bases from V and 4 bases from J, with 14 bases in between. The CDR3 loop spans 13 amino acids. CDR3 DNA: TGTGCCAGCTTCCCCACTTGGACCACTGAAGCTTTCTTT. Protein: CASFPTWTTEAFF.

On this clonotype itself: The germline gene is not matched at one end of the junction; a read error may be the cause. The rearrangement links TRBV6-5 to TRBJ1-1, with unresolved D. CDR1 and CDR2 from the germline V gene are MNHEY and SVGAGI. The CDR3 contains 12 residues. The CDR3 bases are TGTGCCAGCAGTTTCGGGTACACTGATGCTTTCTTT. This encodes CASSFGYTDAFF.

This clonotype was counted many times. The V and J genes are TRBV7-9 and TRBJ2-7; D is unresolved. With 5 bases removed from V and 5 bases from J, the gap between germline ends came to 10 bases. There are 12 residues in the CDR3. Germline CDR1 is SEHNR and CDR2 is FQNEAQ (reference sequence). DNA of the CDR3: TGTGCCAGCAGCCGTGACATCGACGAGCAGTACTTC. Amino acids: CASSRDIDEQYF.

The chain carries TRBV2 and TRBJ2-7; the match to TRBD1 covers 9 bases. The germline gives CDR1 SNHLY, CDR2 FYNNEI. CDR3 size: 15 residues. V trimming: 8 bases; J trimming: 1 base; junction bases outside the gene matches: 9. The CDR3 region has the DNA TGTGCCAGCTTACCGGGACAGGGCCTTTCCTACGAGCAGTACTTC. It translates to CASLPGQGLSYEQYF.

This clonotype was seen many times. V and J are TRBV6-4 and TRBJ2-5, with D maybe TRBD1 (5 bases). The V end was cut by 0 bases, the J end by 5 bases, with 25 bases between. CDR3 length equals 19 residues. Germline CDR1 and CDR2: MRHNA and SNTAGT. The CDR3 bases are TGTGCCAGCAGTGACTCGCAAGGATCAGGGCAACATCTAAAGGAGACCCAGTACTTC. The encoded protein is CASSDSQGSGQHLKETQYF.

V is TRBV24-1 and J is TRBJ2-4; TRBD1 matches 10 bases. The CDR3 is made up of 14 amino acids. The germline V gene has CDR1 KGHDR and CDR2 SFDVKD. Trimming cost V 6 bases and J 7 bases; bases outside gene matches: 5. The CDR3 DNA sequence: TGTGCCACCAGTAGTGGACAGGGGGGGAACATTCAGTACTTC. The encoded protein is CATSSGQGGNIQYF.

This clonotype was counted ten times or more. The V call is TRBV15, the J call TRBJ2-5; 9 bases match TRBD2. This CDR3 contains 16 residues. Germline lookup yields CDR1 LNHNV and CDR2 YYDKDF (reference sequence). Losses at the gene ends were 3 bases for V and 2 bases for J; bases not matched to a gene: 7. The CDR3 is CATSSSRGGLQETQYF. CDR3 nucleotide sequence: TGTGCCACCAGCAGCTCGCGGGGGGGCCTTCAAGAGACCCAGTACTTC.

The gene calls are TRBV6-5 and TRBJ1-2; no clear D gene. The ends were cut back, 4 bases at V and 8 bases at J, with 17 bases in the middle. CDR1 is MNHEY, CDR2 SVGAGI, per germline. CDR3 length: 14 residues. DNA for the CDR3: TGTGCCAGCAGTTCAGTTTACACCTCCGGGGGCTACACCTTC. It is translated as CASSSVYTSGGYTF.

This clonotype appeared many times. This sequence joins TRBV20-1 and TRBJ1-2; TRBD1 agrees at 9 bases. The CDR3 runs 16 residues. J was trimmed by 0 bases and V by 0 bases; bases with no gene match: 5. Germline assignment: CDR1 DFQATT and CDR2 SNEGSKA (reference sequence). The CDR3 DNA follows: TGCAGTGCTAGAGAACCCGGGACAGGGACTAACTATGGCTACACCTTC. Its protein product is CSAREPGTGTNYGYTF.

The chain recombines TRBV11-2 with TRBJ2-1; 7 positions match TRBD1. The CDR3 is made up of 14 amino acids. CDR1 and CDR2 (germline): SGHAT, FQNNGV. J lost 6 bases, V lost 5 bases, and 7 bases had no gene match. CDR3 in amino acids: CASSHDRVFNEQFF. The CDR3 DNA is TGTGCCAGCAGCCATGACAGGGTATTCAATGAGCAGTTCTTC.

This clonotype was seen at least ten times. The chain uses TRBV29-1 and TRBJ1-1; D remains ambiguous. This CDR3 has 12 amino acids. Germline V CDR1 and CDR2: SQVTM, ANQGSEA. The germline V and J ends were trimmed by 4 bases and 3 bases, with 9 bases remaining between them. The CDR3 nucleotides read TGCAGCGTTGCGGGCCTCTACACTGAAGCTTTCTTT. Its translation: CSVAGLYTEAFF.

This clonotype was found many times. The chain is built from TRBV12-3 or TRBV12-4 and TRBJ1-2, with D maybe TRBD1 (5 bases). This CDR3 is 13 amino acids long. V lost 5 bases and J 8 bases, leaving 15 bases between the germline ends. Here the CDR3 DNA reads TGTGCCAGCAGTACAGGTTCGTCGGTCGGCTACACCTTC. Translating it yields CASSTGSSVGYTF.

The chain has TRBV12-3 or TRBV12-4 and TRBJ1-1; no clear D gene. The germline V and J ends were trimmed by 7 bases and 7 bases, with 10 bases remaining between them. The CDR3 totals 11 residues. The CDR3: CASTPNYEAFF. The CDR3 DNA reads TGTGCCAGCACCCCGAATTATGAAGCTTTCTTT.

The sample holds many counts of this clonotype. The chain combines TRBV6-1 with TRBJ1-5, with 8 bases identical to TRBD1. Germline V CDR1 and CDR2: MNHNS, SASEGT. This CDR3 is 15 amino acids long. V shed 7 bases and J 3 bases; nucleotides not matched to a gene: 8. The CDR3 sequence: CASKRTGSYNQPQHF. CDR3 coding DNA: TGTGCCAGCAAGAGGACAGGGAGCTACAATCAGCCCCAGCATTTT.

This clonotype was counted at least ten times. CDR3 amino acids: CASSVTPLGQPQHF. For the CDR3, the DNA is TGTGCCAGCAGTGTGACCCCGTTGGGGCAGCCCCAGCATTTT. V is TRBV6-1 and J is TRBJ1-5; D is uncertain. This CDR3 contains 14 residues. Germline-derived CDR1 and CDR2 are MNHNS and SASEGT. Trimming pared 4 bases from V and 7 bases from J, leaving 14 bases between.

This clonotype was seen at least ten times. This chain links TRBV2 with TRBJ2-7; the D is unclear. The CDR3 extends over 13 amino acids. V gave up 3 bases and J gave up 3 bases, with 9 bases separating them. Per germline, CDR1 SNHLY and CDR2 FYNNEI. The CDR3: CASSESLNYEQYF. In nucleotides, the CDR3 is TGTGCCAGCAGTGAGTCGCTAAACTACGAGCAGTACTTC.

On this clonotype: Here the CDR3 omits its conserved ending phenylalanine or tryptophan, so a read error is the likely source. V is TRBV15 and J is TRBJ1-1; perhaps TRBD1 as D (6 bases). Germline CDR1 is LNHNV and CDR2 is YYDKDF (reference sequence). This CDR3 is 16 amino acids long. The V end lost 9 bases, the J end lost 3 bases, and 23 bases lay between the germline ends. The CDR3 DNA sequence: TGTGCCACAAAGAGAGGCCGGGACACATGGGACACTGAAGCTTTCTAT. Encoded protein: CATKRGRDTWDTEAFY.

This clonotype was observed at least ten times. V usage is TRBV11-3 and J usage is TRBJ2-2; the D gene could be TRBD1 or TRBD2 (5 bases each). V lost 5 bases, J lost 2 bases, and 12 bases lay in between. CDR1 is SGHNT and CDR2 is YENEEA in the germline V gene. CDR3 length equals 15 residues. Here the CDR3 DNA reads TGTGCCAGCAGCGGCCGGGACCGCAACACCGGGGAGCTGTTTTTT. This translates into CASSGRDRNTGELFF.

This clonotype was seen at least ten times. The chain has TRBV6-4 and TRBJ1-6; D might be TRBD1 (5 bases). The CDR3 totals 14 residues. V was cut by 6 bases and J by 7 bases, with 13 bases left in between. CDR1 and CDR2 from the germline V gene are MRHNA and SNTAGT. The CDR3 sequence is CASSTGTANSPLHF. The CDR3 bases are TGTGCCAGCAGCACCGGGACCGCAAATTCACCCCTCCACTTT.

The chain has TRBV9 and TRBJ2-5, with 8 bases identical to TRBD2. In germline, CDR1 is SGDLS, CDR2 YYNGEE. The CDR3 runs 15 residues. The J segment lost 5 bases and the V segment lost 0 bases, leaving 6 bases of the junction unmatched. CDR3 sequence reads: CASSVAQGGGETQYF. The DNA for the CDR3 is TGTGCCAGCAGCGTAGCTCAAGGCGGGGGGGAGACCCAGTACTTC. Full variable domain (rest looked up from reference TRBV9 and TRBJ2-5): DSGVTQTPKHLITATGQRVTLRCSPRSGDLSVYWYQQSLDQGLQFLIQYYNGEERAKGNILERFSAQQFPDLHSELNLSSLELGDSALYFCASSVAQGGGETQYFGPGTRLLVL.

There are many counts of this clonotype. This rearrangement joins TRBV5-8 to TRBJ2-7; no clear D gene. Trimming removed 1 base from V and 0 bases from J, with 8 bases in between. Germline assignment: CDR1 SGHTS and CDR2 YDEGEE. The CDR3 is 14 residues long. CDR3 in DNA: TGTGCCAGCAGCTTGAAGGTGAGCTCCTACGAGCAGTACTTC. Residues: CASSLKVSSYEQYF.

The chain combines TRBV6-1 with TRBJ2-7; the D gene is possibly TRBD1 (6 bases). V was cut by 8 bases and J by 6 bases, with 23 bases left in between. Germline-derived CDR1 and CDR2 are MNHNS and SASEGT. CDR3 length equals 15 residues. CDR3 in DNA: TGTGCCAGCGGATCTACGTTAACAGGGAGTGGCGAGCAGTACTTC. Translated: CASGSTLTGSGEQYF.

This clonotype was found many times. This sequence joins TRBV28 and TRBJ2-5, with 11 bases matching TRBD2. V lost 6 bases and J lost 5; bases outside the gene matches: 14. The CDR3 has 17 residues. Germline CDR1 and CDR2: MDHEN and SYDVKM. CDR3 coding DNA: TGTGCCAGCAGCCTTGAACTAGCGGGGGCGTTGGGGGAGACCCAGTACTTC. Translated, it gives CASSLELAGALGETQYF. Based on the CDR3 plus reference TRBV28 and TRBJ2-5, the full variable domain is DVKVTQSSRYLVKRTGEKVFLECVQDMDHENMFWYRQDPGLGLRLIYFSYDVKMKEKGDIPEGYSVSREKKERFSLILESASTNQTSMYLCASSLELAGALGETQYFGPGTRLLVL.